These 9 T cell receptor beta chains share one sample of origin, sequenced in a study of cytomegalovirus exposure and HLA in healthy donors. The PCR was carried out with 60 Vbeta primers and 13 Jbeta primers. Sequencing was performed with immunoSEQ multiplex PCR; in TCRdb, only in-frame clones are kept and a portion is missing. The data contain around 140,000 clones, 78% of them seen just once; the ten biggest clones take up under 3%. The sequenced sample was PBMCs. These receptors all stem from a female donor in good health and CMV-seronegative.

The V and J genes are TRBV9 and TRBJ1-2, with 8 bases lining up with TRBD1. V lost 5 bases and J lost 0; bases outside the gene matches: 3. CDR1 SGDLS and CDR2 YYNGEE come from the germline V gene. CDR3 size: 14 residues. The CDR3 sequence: CASSGQGSNYGYTF. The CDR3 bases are TGTGCCAGCAGTGGACAGGGTTCTAACTATGGCTACACCTTC.

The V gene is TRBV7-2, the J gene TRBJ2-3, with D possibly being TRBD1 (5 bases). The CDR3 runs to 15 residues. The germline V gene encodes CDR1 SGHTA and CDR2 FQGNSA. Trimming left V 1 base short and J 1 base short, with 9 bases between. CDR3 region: CASSLVPRGTDTQYF. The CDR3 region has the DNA TGTGCCAGCAGCTTAGTCCCCAGGGGCACAGATACGCAGTATTTT.

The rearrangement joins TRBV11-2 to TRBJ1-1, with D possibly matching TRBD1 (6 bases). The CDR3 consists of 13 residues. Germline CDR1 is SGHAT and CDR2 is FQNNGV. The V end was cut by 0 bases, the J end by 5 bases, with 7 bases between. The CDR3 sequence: CASSLDRGTEAFF. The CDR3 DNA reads TGTGCCAGCAGCTTAGACAGGGGAACTGAAGCTTTCTTT.

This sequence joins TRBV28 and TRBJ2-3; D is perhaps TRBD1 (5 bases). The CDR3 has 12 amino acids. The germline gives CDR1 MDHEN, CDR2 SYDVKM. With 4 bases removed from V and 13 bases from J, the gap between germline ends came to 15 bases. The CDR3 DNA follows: TGTGCCAGCAGTTCCCCTCAGGGCTCGAAGTATTTT. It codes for CASSSPQGSKYF.

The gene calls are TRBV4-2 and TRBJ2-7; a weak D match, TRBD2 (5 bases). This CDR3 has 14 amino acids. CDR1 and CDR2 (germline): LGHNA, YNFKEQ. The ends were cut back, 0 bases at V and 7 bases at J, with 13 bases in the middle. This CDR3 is CASSQDRFEGEQYF. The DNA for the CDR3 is TGTGCCAGCAGCCAAGATCGGTTCGAGGGAGAGCAGTACTTC.

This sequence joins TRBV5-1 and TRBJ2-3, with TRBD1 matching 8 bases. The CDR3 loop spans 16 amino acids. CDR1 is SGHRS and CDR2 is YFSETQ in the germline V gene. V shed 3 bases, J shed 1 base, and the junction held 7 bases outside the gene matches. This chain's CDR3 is CASSYSTGGGTDTQYF. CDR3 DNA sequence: TGCGCCAGCAGCTATTCCACAGGGGGAGGCACAGATACGCAGTATTTT. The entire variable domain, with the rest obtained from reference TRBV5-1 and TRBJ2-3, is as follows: KAGVTQTPRYLIKTRGQQVTLSCSPISGHRSVSWYQQTPGQGLQFLFEYFSETQRNKGNFPGRFSGRQFSNSRSEMNVSTLELGDSALYLCASSYSTGGGTDTQYFGPGTRLTVL.

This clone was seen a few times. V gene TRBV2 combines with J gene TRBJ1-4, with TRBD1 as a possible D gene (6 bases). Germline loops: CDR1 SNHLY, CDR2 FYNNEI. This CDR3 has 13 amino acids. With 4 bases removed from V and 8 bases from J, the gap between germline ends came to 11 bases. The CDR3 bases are TGTGCCAGCAGTGTGGGGGGGCGGGAAAAACTGTTTTTT. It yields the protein CASSVGGREKLFF.

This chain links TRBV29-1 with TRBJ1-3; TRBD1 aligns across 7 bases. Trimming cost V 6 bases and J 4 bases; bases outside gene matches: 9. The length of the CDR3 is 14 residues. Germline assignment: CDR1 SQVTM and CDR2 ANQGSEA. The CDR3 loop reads CSVEPTGRGNTIYF. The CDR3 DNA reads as TGCAGCGTAGAACCGACAGGGCGGGGAAACACCATATATTTT.

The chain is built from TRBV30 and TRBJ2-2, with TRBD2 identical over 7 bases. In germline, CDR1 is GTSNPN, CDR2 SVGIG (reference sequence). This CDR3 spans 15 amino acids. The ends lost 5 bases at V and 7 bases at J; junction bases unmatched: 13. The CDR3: CAWGRGDSWVGELFF. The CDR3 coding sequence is TGTGCCTGGGGACGGGGGGACTCGTGGGTCGGGGAGCTGTTTTTT. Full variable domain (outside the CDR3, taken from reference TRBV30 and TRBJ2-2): SQTIHQWPATLVQPVGSPLSLECTVEGTSNPNLYWYRQAAGRGLQLLFYSVGIGQISSEVPQNLSASRPQDRQFILSSKKLLLSDSGFYLCAWGRGDSWVGELFFGEGSRLTVL.